These T cell receptor beta chains were read from a single sample in a study of cytotoxic CD8 clonotypes in ibrutinib-treated CLL. Clones were read by immunoSEQ multiplex PCR, and TCRdb kept only the in-frame ones, dropping some. The data contain roughly 180,000 clones, about 80% of them singletons. The sequenced sample was PBMCs, obtained after 24 months of ibrutinib treatment. Source of these receptors: a human donor with chronic lymphocytic leukemia. CDR3s include the opening cysteine and the closing phenylalanine or tryptophan. Each record gives: V gene, CDR3 protein.

TRBV28	CASSPADGGNQPQHF
TRBV6-7	CASSYAPCRGYNTGELFF
TRBV6-1	CASTAHTSTDTQYF
TRBV28	CASRTSGNQPQHF
TRBV6-1	CASRWDRGDNSPLHF
TRBV27	CASRGDTQYF
TRBV19	CASSLDREKIYGYTF
TRBV2	CASRGQVSGNTIYF
TRBV5-8	CASSKDRATTEAFF
TRBV30	CAWSVRGGAYNSPLHF
TRBV7-9	CASSWGRGESGNTIYF
TRBV4-2	CASSPRSHTGELFF
TRBV4-1	CASSRGGGAGGDTQYF
TRBV30	CAWTIQQGYGYTF
TRBV29-1	CSVWTGNQPQHF
TRBV4-3	CASSQVTGGAYGYTF
TRBV4-2	CASSSGTANKIMGYTF
TRBV11-2	CASSAPRQGPYNEQFF